This T cell receptor beta chain was identified during a study of blood T cells in healthy people across ages. Study results and caveats: Measured against age, TCR beta diversity per million T cells decreased in a roughly linear manner.

The use of a sample-barcoded 5' primer and a J-beta primer mix characterized a second PCR of roughly 6 to 11 cycles. TCRdb redid the calling of the 5' RACE reads with MiXCR, one entry per CDR3 protein. This sample yields roughly 900,000 distinct CDR3 sequences, of which less than 35% are seen a single time; 17% belongs to the top ten. Germline V gene lookup returns CDR1 MDHEN and CDR2 SYDVKM. The CDR3 is 13 residues long. V gave up 3 bases and J gave up 10 bases, with 13 bases separating them. This clonotype occurred many times. Its antigen is as yet unknown. Sequencing was carried out using blood. The sequence came from a woman of 80 years or more in good health. The chain combines TRBV28 with TRBJ2-1; D unclear. CDR3 nucleotides: TGTGCCAGCAGTTTGATACGAATTAGGGAGCAGTTCTTC. Its translation: CASSLIRIREQFF.